Listed below are T cell receptor beta chains from one sample, sequenced in a study of glioma-infiltrating T cells. TCRdb reanalysed the multiplex PCR reads using MiXCR and keeps one entry per CDR3 protein. The sample lists a few hundred thousand distinct CDR3 sequences; roughly two fifths were seen once. Sequencing was done on a sample of glioma tissue, nonneoplastic brain tissue, or PBMCs (not recorded which). The receptors come from a human donor with low-grade glioma or glioblastoma, undergoing nonglioma brain surgery, or in good health (not recorded which). Both conserved end residues are part of each CDR3. The D gene is left open where the match is weak. Where a row states a size, it is once, few, many or the class of an expanded clone; other rows omit it.

D gene	clone size	V gene	J gene	CDR3 DNA	CDR3 protein
TRBD2	once	TRBV4-2	TRBJ2-7	TGTGCCAGCAGCCAAGAGTTTGGGACTAGTTCCTACGAACAGTACTTC	CASSQEFGTSSYEQYF
.	.	TRBV4-1	TRBJ2-7	TGCGCCAGCAGCTTAGGACCAGGGAGGAACAACGAGCAGTACTTC	CASSLGPGRNNEQYF
.	.	TRBV27	TRBJ1-3	TGTGCCAGCAAAGGTGGGGGGACGGCGGGAAACACCATATATTTT	CASKGGGTAGNTIYF
.	.	TRBV2	TRBJ2-1	TGTGCCAGAACCTTTCCCAATGAGCAGTTCTTC	CARTFPNEQFF
TRBD1	.	TRBV4-1	TRBJ1-4	TGCGCCAGCAGCCTTTACAGGGGTGGTAATGAAAAACTGTTTTTT	CASSLYRGGNEKLFF
.	.	TRBV7-2	TRBJ2-3	TGTGCCAGCAGCCTCCCCCCGGGACTTAGCACAGATACGCAGTATTTT	CASSLPPGLSTDTQYF
.	.	TRBV20-1	TRBJ1-1	TGCAGTACTAGAGATCCCGGCAGGGGGAACACTGAAGCTTTCTTT	CSTRDPGRGNTEAFF
.	.	TRBV28	TRBJ2-2	TGTGCCAGCAGTTTACGTCGGACAGCGAACACCGGGGAGCTGTTTTTT	CASSLRRTANTGELFF
.	few	TRBV2	TRBJ1-1	TGTGCCAGCAGCAGGGGAACAAACACTGAAGCTTTCTTT	CASSRGTNTEAFF
TRBD1	many	TRBV6-2/TRBV6-3	TRBJ2-7	TGTGCCAGCAGGAGAGGGACAGCCCCCTACGAGCAGTACTTC	CASRRGTAPYEQYF
TRBD1	.	TRBV20-1	TRBJ2-7	TGCAGTGCTAGGGGGACAGCTCTGGCCGAGCAGTACTTC	CSARGTALAEQYF
.	few	TRBV11-2	TRBJ2-1	TGTGCCAGCAGCTTAGATCATCGGGCACGACTAAGGGATGAGCAGTTCTTC	CASSLDHRARLRDEQFF
.	.	TRBV6-1	TRBJ2-7	TGTGCCATCAATGAAGGTCGGGAAGAGCAGTACTTC	CAINEGREEQYF
.	.	TRBV11-2	TRBJ2-5	TGTGCCAGCAGCTTAGACGGGACCCCAACCCAGTACTTC	CASSLDGTPTQYF
TRBD1	.	TRBV7-9	TRBJ1-2	TGTGCCAGCAGCACACCAACCGGGACAGGGTATGGCTACACCTTC	CASSTPTGTGYGYTF
TRBD1	.	TRBV28	TRBJ2-7	TGTGCCAGCATTCTTGCCGGGACAGGACCTTACGAGCAGTACTTC	CASILAGTGPYEQYF
.	.	TRBV20-1	TRBJ2-1	TGCAGTGCTCCAGGACTAGGGGGAGACTCCTACAATGAGCAGTTCTTC	CSAPGLGGDSYNEQFF
.	.	TRBV6-6	TRBJ2-7	TGTGCCAGCAGTCTCCCCGAGGCTACCTACGAGCAGTACTTC	CASSLPEATYEQYF
TRBD1	few	TRBV4-2	TRBJ2-4	TGTGCCAGCAGCCATCCTAGTGGGGGGGACAGGGGCAACATTCAGTACTTC	CASSHPSGGDRGNIQYF
TRBD1	.	TRBV28	TRBJ1-2	TGTGCCAGCACTATCCCACAGGGGTATGTTTACACCTTC	CASTIPQGYVYTF
.	few	TRBV7-6	TRBJ2-7	TGTGCCAGCAGCTCTCGGACAGCCTACGAGCAGTACTTC	CASSSRTAYEQYF
.	once	TRBV28	TRBJ2-7	TGTACCAGCAGTTTTGGGCGGAGTCTTACCTACGAGCAGTACTTC	CTSSFGRSLTYEQYF
TRBD2	many	TRBV6-1	TRBJ2-1	TGTGCCAGCAGTGAAGGGAGCGGGATGTGGAATGAGCAGTTCTTC	CASSEGSGMWNEQFF
TRBD2	once	TRBV28	TRBJ2-7	TGTGCCAGTACCTCTCCCGGGACTAGCCGAAGCGAGCAGTACTTC	CASTSPGTSRSEQYF
.	few	TRBV4-3	TRBJ2-7	TGCGCCAGCAGCCAAGAATCGCCGGTGGGCTCCTACGAGCAGTACTTC	CASSQESPVGSYEQYF
.	few	TRBV20-1	TRBJ1-4	TGCAGTGCTAGAGGGACCGGCGTTGCAACTAATGAAAAACTGTTTTTT	CSARGTGVATNEKLFF
TRBD1	few	TRBV6-2/TRBV6-3	TRBJ1-4	TGTGCCAGCGGATCTACAGGGGACCCGGAAAAACTGTTTTTT	CASGSTGDPEKLFF
.	.	TRBV24-1	TRBJ2-3	TGTGCCACCAGTGATTACGGGACCTCAGATTCGCAGTATTTT	CATSDYGTSDSQYF
.	many	TRBV27	TRBJ2-7	TGTGCCAGCAGTTTATTTGGGACCGCTCCCTACGAGCAGTACTTC	CASSLFGTAPYEQYF
TRBD1	.	TRBV5-4	TRBJ2-2	TGTGCCAGCAGCTTGGTACAGGGGGCTTTCGGGGAGCTGTTTTTT	CASSLVQGAFGELFF
.	many	TRBV6-1	TRBJ2-7	TGTGCCAGCAGTAATCGCTACGAGCAGTACTTC	CASSNRYEQYF
TRBD2	once	TRBV19	TRBJ2-3	TGTGCCAGTACCCCAGGCCGTACTAGCGGGACAGATACGCAGTATTTT	CASTPGRTSGTDTQYF
TRBD1	.	TRBV29-1	TRBJ1-1	TGCAGCACCACAGGGGTCGGGACTGAAGCTTTCTTT	CSTTGVGTEAFF
TRBD1	.	TRBV4-3	TRBJ1-2	TGCGCCAGCAGCGAGACAGGGGGGGGGTGGGGCTACACCTTC	CASSETGGGWGYTF
.	few	TRBV7-2	TRBJ1-1	TGTGCCAGCAGCCTTCCCGGGCCTGGAAGAGCTTTCTTT	CASSLPGPGRAFF
.	few	TRBV20-1	TRBJ2-1	TGCAGTGCCCCAAGTTGGGGGAATGAGCAGTTCTTC	CSAPSWGNEQFF
.	many	TRBV6-1	TRBJ1-1	TGTGCCAGCAGCCAGACAATGAACACTGAAGCTTTCTTT	CASSQTMNTEAFF
.	many	TRBV10-3	TRBJ2-3	TGTGCCATCAGTCCGAGGACTGCCGAAGATACGCAGTATTTT	CAISPRTAEDTQYF